This T cell receptor (beta chain) appears in the sequencing data of a study of blood T cell repertoires in COVID-19. Study as a whole: PBMCs, B-cell-depleted T cells, or T cells provided the cDNA or gDNA that made up the material.

The CDR3 covers 14 residues. Germline V gene sequence: CDR1 SGHDT, CDR2 YYEEEE. V was clipped by 3 bases and J by 4 bases, with 13 bases between them. Methods used by the authors: The assay estimated nucleated cells by amplifying reference gene primers. Profiling relied on immunoSEQ multiplex PCR, and the TCRdb table lists in-frame clones only, not all of them. The V and J calls and the clone size are those of that table, but D and trimming were determined from the DNA. The sample consists of about 340,000 clones, about 92% of them appearing once. Adults between roughly 18 and 89 years of age took part from 20 to 25 US areas. Assignment of participants to cohorts was predicated upon participant-reported clinical history.

This chain links TRBV5-6 with TRBJ1-1; D not certain. Source material: PBMCs or T cells enriched from blood (not recorded which). The TCR comes from a woman in her 30s who had recovered from COVID-19. CDR3 nucleotide sequence: TGTGCCAGCAGCTATGAACTGGTACGCACTGAAGCTTTCTTT. Translation: CASSYELVRTEAFF.